This TCR beta chain was documented in a study of blood T cell repertoires in COVID-19. As handled by the study authors: Estimates of nucleated cell counts were drawn from the amplification of reference gene primers. The method was immunoSEQ multiplex PCR; TCRdb's version includes in-frame clones alone and lacks a portion of them. V, J and clone size were drawn from that table, and D and trimming were deduced from the DNA. Found here are a few hundred thousand clones, around 82% of them singletons; the top ten hold more than 3%. Individuals aged roughly 18 to 95 years were recruited from about two dozen US areas. Participants' own reports of clinical history determined their cohort assignment. The recovered donors of Cohort 3 showed two negative PCRs, clearance, or symptom resolution. Trimming pared 0 bases from V and 9 bases from J, leaving 12 bases between. This CDR3 comprises 14 residues. The germline CDR1 and CDR2 sequences are SGHTA and FQGNSA.

The origin of this receptor is a man in his fifties who had recovered from COVID-19. Sequencing input: PBMCs or T cells enriched from blood (not recorded which). V usage is TRBV7-2 and J usage is TRBJ2-1, with D maybe TRBD1 (5 bases). This chain's CDR3 is CASSLAWTPGEQFF. The CDR3 region has the DNA TGTGCCAGCAGCTTAGCTTGGACACCAGGTGAGCAGTTCTTC.